This T cell receptor beta chain appears in the sequencing data of a study of T cells in Graves' hyperthyroidism and ophthalmopathy. Study summary: Initial diagnosis, before any treatment, was when peripheral blood was collected.

This clonotype has a count of ten or more. The antigen remains unidentified. From RNA transcripts, TCR beta CDR3 regions were amplified. TCR CDR3 underwent first-round RT-PCR with the HTBI primer set. TCRdb reprocessed the multiplex PCR reads with MiXCR, giving one entry per CDR3 protein. The sample shows more than 350,000 distinct CDR3 sequences, around 15% of them seen only once. Points from the study as a whole: Ophthalmopathy was distinguished from stable hyperthyroidism by 13 V-J signatures. In blood, most of the thyroid clonotypes expanded above 0.001 were also present.

The authors took PBMCs from about 9.5 ml fresh peripheral blood. This TCR derives from a woman in her fifties or sixties with Graves' ophthalmopathy. The sample comprised blood.

The CDR3 sequence is CASSSIGRGGELFF. CDR3 in DNA: TGTGCCAGCAGCTCCATTGGGAGAGGCGGGGAGCTGTTTTTT. The chain uses TRBV3-1 and TRBJ2-2; a weak D match, TRBD2 (5 bases). Trimming cost V 5 bases and J 7 bases, with 14 bases left between them. This CDR3 comprises 14 residues. Germline lookup yields CDR1 LGHDT and CDR2 YNNKEL (reference sequence).